One T cell receptor (beta chain) is described in this entry. The antigen is undetermined. Germline values: CDR1 SGDLS, CDR2 YYNGEE. Unmatched junction bases numbered 9, after V lost 4 bases and J lost 2 bases. CDR3 length equals 17 residues. The source of the sample is a study of cytomegalovirus exposure and HLA in healthy donors. Study findings and constraints: According to an earlier analysis, most TCR beta V segments yielded productive rearrangements about 87% or about 30% of the time.

60 Vbeta and 13 Jbeta primers were used in PCR. Profiled with immunoSEQ multiplex PCR; TCRdb holds only in-frame clones, not every one. The sample holds approximately 100,000 clones, 78% seen once. The sequencing sample was made of PBMCs. The chain is built from TRBV9 and TRBJ2-1; 10 bases are a match to TRBD2. The sequence came from a middle-aged woman in good health and CMV-seropositive. The CDR3 bases are TGTGCCAGCAGCCCCCGAAGGACTAGCGGTACCTACAATGAGCAGTTCTTC. This sequence encodes CASSPRRTSGTYNEQFF.